What follows is one TCR beta chain and its context. Its antigen remains unidentified. No much larger clone exists at a distance of one base, and base qualities are not known. These data come from a study of long-term antiretroviral therapy in people with HIV (dated by TCRdb to the early 2020s). Study-level background: The earliest samples were collected about a decade before the 2015 WHO recommendation for immediate ART, when ART was typically delayed until CD4 counts fell. Of the roughly 30 participants with HIV, some 12 were female. This retrospective serial study examined whether starting ART and sustained HIV suppression were associated with changes in the composition and diversity of the TRB repertoire in peripheral blood. A total of over 150 cryopreserved PBMC samples came from 25 to 35 adults with confirmed HIV infection and were collected serially over a mean of roughly six years (range 1-12). Test extractions of a monoclonal T-cell line alongside approximately 34 polyclonal samples showed no cross-contamination during QIAcube processing.

To be included, a participant needed at least one PBMC sample from before ART initiation plus at least two post-ART samples. Treatment was received in the United States of America by all participants with HIV. Before DNA extraction, cryopreserved samples of roughly 0.9-11 million PBMC were thawed and then washed. At the time of the earliest PBMC sample, participants with HIV were aged between about 20 and 55 years. Per participant, PBMC samples came from 1-4 timepoints prior to ART initiation and 2-8 timepoints following ART initiation, for a median of 7 samples. Serial HIV viral load, CD4+ T-cell count, ART history and demographic data were obtained for every participant. A Qiagen kit on a QIAcube was used to extract genomic DNA from unsorted PBMC, with samples processed in batches of 12. The CDR3 runs 15 residues from the cysteine to the phenylalanine. The retained sequence is limited to the CDR3, 45 bases, with the frame set at the first base. V is pared back by 1 base and J by 9 bases, with 13 bases lying between the germline termini. Looking up the germline V gene (reference sequence) yields CDR1 MNHEY and CDR2 SMNVEV.

The full study reports these points: Because cell numbers in pre-ART samples were limited, unsorted PBMC were profiled instead of sorted CD4+ and CD8+ T cells. Samples dated from the mid-2000s to the late 2010s, and the ART regimens used may be less effective than current ones. ART initiation was associated with a significant increase in TRB diversity, but diversity stayed significantly below transplant donor controls even after long-term ART. Inferences about post-ART repertoire changes were limited because no data were available on ART adherence, viral resistance or therapy changes. Expanded TRB clones identified before ART initiation dominated the repertoire across all time points, though the dominance fluctuated and decreased in many PLHIV after ART. CDR3 length ranges in HIV repertoires were narrower than in controls, and network structure suggested an antigen-experienced repertoire with only a slight naive shift after ART. Because PBMC availability was limited, only the TCR beta chain was sequenced, with no alpha chain pairing.

The immunoSEQ hsTCRB v3.0 assay was used at survey level resolution to sequence the TRB variable region. TRB sequencing targeted a depth of about 40,000-50,000 T-cell genomes per sample. Pooled TRB libraries were sequenced on an Illumina MiSeq with a v3 150-cycle kit. Processing in the source paper ran as follows. Repertoire analysis was run in R within a reproducible Nextflow workflow that covered QC, data transformation and analysis. LymphoSeq2, an R package for exploring AIRR-Seq data, was used to implement the custom analyses. A few samples that produced fewer than 5000 total TRB sequences were removed, so under 200 HIV repertoires were analyzed. Of the approximately 190 retained HIV repertoires, over 55 were collected before and about 130 after ART initiation. Each repertoire was downsampled to 5000 TRB nucleotide sequences, and summary statistics were averaged across 100 downsampling iterations. TRB sequences were retained for analysis only if CDR3 regions of at least seven amino acids were present. Diversity was assessed using a clonality score derived from Shannon entropy and using the Gini coefficient. Repertoire networks linked the top 5000 CDR3 amino acid sequences whenever two sequences differed by an edit distance of one. Antigen specificity groups and MHC restriction were predicted for TRB CDR3 amino acid sequences with GLIPH2. CDR3 amino acid sequences were matched against VDJdb and McPAS-TCR to flag known CMV, EBV, HIV or tissue antigen associations. Pre-ART, post-ART and control groups were compared with Wilcoxon signed-rank tests and Holm-Bonferroni correction. In its TCRdb copy, this immuneACCESS table keeps in-frame sequences only and misses some clones. Where compared with another copy, unresolved V genes explain less than half of these, and the others have no known cause. V and J calls and clone size come straight from that table; D and trimming were deduced from the DNA. Counted in this sample were fewer than 20,000 clones; around four fifths of them appeared once. The leading ten clones occupy about 8% of the sample.

This chain joins TRBV27 to TRBJ1-6, with TRBD1 perhaps the D gene, on 6 matching bases. This material consisted of unsorted PBMCs, taken 0.1 years after starting antiretroviral therapy. The clonotype comes from a man younger than 35 with HIV. The sequence in DNA is TGTGCCAGCAGTTTATGGGGGGACACCCGTTCACCCCTCCACTTT. Translated, this is CASSLWGDTRSPLHF.